Listed below are T cell receptor beta chains from one sample, sequenced in a study of blood T cells in healthy people across ages. Via MiXCR, TCRdb re-called the 5' RACE reads, giving one row per CDR3 protein. The table has approximately 780,000 distinct CDR3 sequences, roughly 24% seen once. These data are also associated with another study on T cells of mothers and their children.

The sample comprised blood. The receptors here all came from a boy aged 5-17 years in good health. Each CDR3 is given with its conserved first and last residue. D genes are given only for firm matches. Part of the rows lack a size; the others show once, few, many or a class for expanded clones.

CDR3 length | J gene | V gene | D gene | clone size | CDR3 DNA | CDR3 protein
15 | TRBJ2-7 | TRBV20-1 | TRBD1 | . | TGCAGTGCATCAAGGCCGGGACAGGGCTCCTACGAGCAGTACTTC | CSASRPGQGSYEQYF
13 | TRBJ2-7 | TRBV21-1 | . | few | TGTGCCAGCAGCAAAGATGAGGCATGCGAGCAGTACTTC | CASSKDEACEQYF
14 | TRBJ1-2 | TRBV28 | . | . | TGTGCCAGCAGGGCCGCGGGAGCGAACTATGGCTACACCTTC | CASRAAGANYGYTF
13 | TRBJ2-7 | TRBV5-1 | . | . | TGCGCCAGCAGCCCGGAACTAGGGTACGAGCAGTACTTC | CASSPELGYEQYF
14 | TRBJ2-5 | TRBV6-1 | . | few | TGTGCCAGCAGTCAGATGCCAGCCCAAGAGACCCAGTACTTC | CASSQMPAQETQYF
14 | TRBJ1-1 | TRBV12-3/TRBV12-4 | . | . | TGTGCCAGCAGTCCCCAGGACGGAGGCGCTGAAGCTTTCTTT | CASSPQDGGAEAFF
13 | TRBJ2-7 | TRBV29-1 | TRBD1 | few | TGCAGCGCCCGGGACAGGGTTTCCTACGAGCAGTACTTC | CSARDRVSYEQYF
13 | TRBJ2-1 | TRBV6-1 | . | . | TGTGCCAGCAGATCTAGGACAGATACTGAGCAGTTCTTC | CASRSRTDTEQFF
13 | TRBJ1-2 | TRBV27 | . | . | TGTGCCAGCAGTTCCCAGGCTAACTATGGCTACACCTTC | CASSSQANYGYTF
15 | TRBJ1-2 | TRBV20-1 | . | few | TGCAGTGCTACCCCAGGCGGCCATTCCTCCTATGGCTACACCTTC | CSATPGGHSSYGYTF
15 | TRBJ2-1 | TRBV28 | . | few | TGTGCCAGCAGTACCACTAGGAGCTCCTACAATGAGCAGTTCTTC | CASSTTRSSYNEQFF
13 | TRBJ2-6 | TRBV29-1 | . | few | TGCAGCGTTGCGGCCTCTGGGGCCAACGTCCTGACTTTC | CSVAASGANVLTF
17 | TRBJ2-3 | TRBV5-4 | TRBD2 | . | TGTGCCAGCAGCCTCCATCTGACTAGCGGGGACACAGATACGCAGTATTTT | CASSLHLTSGDTDTQYF
15 | TRBJ2-7 | TRBV6-2/TRBV6-3 | . | . | TGTGCCAGCAGCCTCGGGGGGCCCCTCTCCTACGAGCAGTACTTC | CASSLGGPLSYEQYF
12 | TRBJ2-5 | TRBV30 | . | . | TGTGCCTGGAAAAAAGAGCAAGAGACCCAGTACTTC | CAWKKEQETQYF
14 | TRBJ1-2 | TRBV9 | TRBD1 | . | TGTGCCAGCAGCGTATTAGAACAGGGGGGAGGCTACACCTTC | CASSVLEQGGGYTF
16 | TRBJ2-1 | TRBV4-1 | TRBD1 | . | TGCGCCAGCAGCCAAGACAGGGGGCCCTTCTACAATGAGCAGTTCTTC | CASSQDRGPFYNEQFF
13 | TRBJ1-2 | TRBV25-1 | . | . | TGTGCCAGCAGTGAAGGCACTCTCTATGGCTACACCTTC | CASSEGTLYGYTF
20 | TRBJ2-1 | TRBV12-5 | . | . | TGTGCTAGTGGTTTGGTTTGGCAGGCAAACTACAAAAAGTGGGAGAGTGAGCAGTTCTTC | CASGLVWQANYKKWESEQFF
15 | TRBJ1-6 | TRBV20-1 | TRBD1 | many | TGCAGTGCTACCGCCGGACAGGTGGGGGGTTCACCCCTCCACTTT | CSATAGQVGGSPLHF
15 | TRBJ2-1 | TRBV5-5 | . | many | TGTGCCAGCAGCTTGGTCCCAGGAGATAACAATGAGCAGTTCTTC | CASSLVPGDNNEQFF
12 | TRBJ2-1 | TRBV7-9 | . | few | TGTGCCAGCAGCCGTCAGTTCAATGAGCAGTTCTTC | CASSRQFNEQFF
14 | TRBJ2-7 | TRBV6-5 | TRBD1 | many | TGTGCCAGCAGTCCTGGGACAGGGCGCTACGAGCAGTACTTC | CASSPGTGRYEQYF
15 | TRBJ1-2 | TRBV7-2 | TRBD1 | few | TGTGCCAGCAGCCCCAGACAGGGGGCGGGCTATGGCTACACCTTC | CASSPRQGAGYGYTF
14 | TRBJ2-5 | TRBV28 | TRBD1 | . | TGTGCCAGCAGTTCGGGACAGCACCAAGAGACCCAGTACTTC | CASSSGQHQETQYF
16 | TRBJ1-5 | TRBV20-1 | . | . | TGCAGCGCTTCTCGAAGTCGGGCTATTGGAAATCAGCCCCAGCATTTT | CSASRSRAIGNQPQHF
19 | TRBJ1-2 | TRBV3-1 | TRBD1 | few | TGTGCCAGCAGCCTCCGCTTACAGGGGGCGTTGCTAGTCGGCTATGGCTACACCTTC | CASSLRLQGALLVGYGYTF
16 | TRBJ2-1 | TRBV6-1 | . | . | TGTGCCAGCATCCTCCGTACAGCGAGCTCCTACAATGAGCAGTTCTTC | CASILRTASSYNEQFF
14 | TRBJ1-5 | TRBV20-1 | TRBD1 | . | TGCAGTGCTAGCTGGACAGGAACGGTTCAGCCCCAGCATTTT | CSASWTGTVQPQHF
14 | TRBJ1-1 | TRBV4-1 | . | . | TGCGCCAGCAGTCAAGATCGAGGGTCGGGAGTAGCTTTCTTT | CASSQDRGSGVAFF
15 | TRBJ2-4 | TRBV6-5 | . | few | TGTGCCAGCAGTTTGGGGGGAGGGGGCAAAAACATTCAGTACTTC | CASSLGGGGKNIQYF
14 | TRBJ2-1 | TRBV28 | TRBD1 | few | TGTGCCACAATAGGGGGCCCACCTTACAATGAGCAGTTCTTC | CATIGGPPYNEQFF
14 | TRBJ1-4 | TRBV7-9 | TRBD1 | few | TGTGCCAGCAGCTTAAGTACAGGGGCAGAAAAACTGTTTTTT | CASSLSTGAEKLFF
15 | TRBJ1-4 | TRBV7-8 | TRBD1 | . | TGTGCCAGCAGCCGCACGGGACAGGGGAATGAAAAACTGTTTTTT | CASSRTGQGNEKLFF
15 | TRBJ1-2 | TRBV20-1 | TRBD1 | few | TGCAGTGCTCGGGACAGCCTTAGGGGTCCCTATGGCTACACCTTC | CSARDSLRGPYGYTF
15 | TRBJ1-1 | TRBV27 | TRBD1 | . | TGTGCCAGCAGTTGGACAGGGCGGCTGGACACTGAAGCTTTCTTT | CASSWTGRLDTEAFF
13 | TRBJ1-2 | TRBV12-3/TRBV12-4 | . | . | TGTGCCAGCAGTTTTGTCGGCAGCTATGGCTACACCTTC | CASSFVGSYGYTF
13 | TRBJ2-7 | TRBV2 | . | . | TGTGCCAGCAGATGGGGTGCGGCATACGAGCAGTACTTC | CASRWGAAYEQYF
12 | TRBJ2-3 | TRBV29-1 | . | . | TGCAGCGTCGCGACAGGCACAGATACGCAGTATTTT | CSVATGTDTQYF
14 | TRBJ1-2 | TRBV5-4 | . | few | TGTGCCAGCAGCTTGGCGGAGACTCTTAATGGCTACACCTTC | CASSLAETLNGYTF
13 | TRBJ2-3 | TRBV20-1 | . | few | TGCAGTCCTTCCCTTCCCCGCGGAGATACGCAGTATTTT | CSPSLPRGDTQYF
15 | TRBJ1-4 | TRBV9 | . | . | TGTGCCAGCAGCGTAGGGGAGCTCCTAAACGGAAAACTGTTTTTT | CASSVGELLNGKLFF
12 | TRBJ2-7 | TRBV10-3 | . | few | TGTGCCATCAGTGAAAGGTCCTACGAGCAGTACTTC | CAISERSYEQYF